The rows below give T cell receptor beta chains drawn from one sample of a study of T cell changes during pregnancy in multiple sclerosis. Assay: immunoSEQ multiplex PCR; the TCRdb copy retains only in-frame clones and omits some. The profile covers 50,000 or so clones, with 94% appearing a single time and around 0.31% taken by the ten largest. The material sequenced was CD4+ T cells from peripheral blood mononuclear cells, taken in the third trimester of pregnancy. These receptors all stem from a female donor with multiple sclerosis, enrolled in a pregnancy study. The CDR3 runs from the conserved cysteine through the conserved F or W.

j_gene: TRBJ2-2
v_gene: TRBV2
CDR3aa: CASRGPTANTGELFF

j_gene: TRBJ2-1
v_gene: TRBV27
CDR3aa: CASSLRGLAGPKGNEQFF

j_gene: TRBJ2-3
v_gene: TRBV4-1
CDR3aa: CASSQDLLAGARDTQYF

j_gene: TRBJ1-6
v_gene: TRBV9
CDR3aa: CASSVSETGSSPLHF

j_gene: TRBJ2-3
v_gene: TRBV19
CDR3aa: CASSTQVRLSGGRDTQYF

j_gene: TRBJ1-5
v_gene: TRBV19
CDR3aa: CASSREPGQGVDQPQHF

j_gene: TRBJ2-1
v_gene: TRBV7-2
CDR3aa: CASSLAFGSYNEQFF

j_gene: TRBJ2-5
v_gene: TRBV7-2
CDR3aa: CASSFSGKETQYF

j_gene: TRBJ2-2
v_gene: TRBV19
CDR3aa: CASSTASGTESTGELFF

j_gene: TRBJ1-2
v_gene: TRBV30
CDR3aa: CAWSVLWRRGYTF

j_gene: TRBJ1-1
v_gene: TRBV7-9
CDR3aa: CASSLTGKMNTEAFF

j_gene: TRBJ2-7
v_gene: TRBV9
CDR3aa: CASSVDAGRAPYEQYF

j_gene: TRBJ2-5
v_gene: TRBV7-2
CDR3aa: CASSLAPDRVGTQYF

j_gene: TRBJ1-2
v_gene: TRBV29-1
CDR3aa: CSVAGNYGYTF

j_gene: TRBJ2-3
v_gene: TRBV9
CDR3aa: CASSEGGRIAGRTDTQYF

j_gene: TRBJ1-1
v_gene: TRBV27
CDR3aa: CASSLLAGTGNTEAFF

j_gene: TRBJ2-5
v_gene: TRBV6-1
CDR3aa: CASKRGEGQETQYF

j_gene: TRBJ2-3
v_gene: TRBV11-3
CDR3aa: CASSYLRADTQYF

j_gene: TRBJ2-3
v_gene: TRBV19
CDR3aa: CASSIGWGETDTQYF

j_gene: TRBJ2-7
v_gene: TRBV28
CDR3aa: CASQVPPYEQYF

j_gene: TRBJ2-7
v_gene: TRBV6-1
CDR3aa: CASALREVSYEQYF

j_gene: TRBJ1-2
v_gene: TRBV7-8
CDR3aa: CASSSGTGARPNYGYTF

j_gene: TRBJ2-7
v_gene: TRBV21-1
CDR3aa: CASSLKVHTPLGNEQYF

j_gene: TRBJ2-2
v_gene: TRBV11-3
CDR3aa: CASSSGPPRHGELFF

j_gene: TRBJ2-7
v_gene: TRBV4-1
CDR3aa: CASSQVLGRTSYEQYF

j_gene: TRBJ2-3
v_gene: TRBV7-9
CDR3aa: CASSLGAGGPDTQYF

j_gene: TRBJ2-2
v_gene: TRBV2
CDR3aa: CATALLGAGELFF

j_gene: TRBJ2-1
v_gene: TRBV15
CDR3aa: CATSRSGGALDEQFF

j_gene: TRBJ2-7
v_gene: TRBV6-1
CDR3aa: CASSVRTASYEQYF

j_gene: TRBJ2-3
v_gene: TRBV7-8
CDR3aa: CASSYSGTTDTQYF

j_gene: TRBJ2-1
v_gene: TRBV4-1
CDR3aa: CASSQDRSGFYNEQFF

j_gene: TRBJ2-7
v_gene: TRBV10-1
CDR3aa: CASIGTGMDEQYF

j_gene: TRBJ1-2
v_gene: TRBV6-5
CDR3aa: CASSLVSSGPYGYTF

j_gene: TRBJ1-2
v_gene: TRBV10-3
CDR3aa: CAISGRTGANYGYTF

j_gene: TRBJ2-1
v_gene: TRBV5-4
CDR3aa: CASRRTSGGAYNEQFF

j_gene: TRBJ1-4
v_gene: TRBV19
CDR3aa: CASRRDTKLFF

j_gene: TRBJ1-2
v_gene: TRBV5-8
CDR3aa: CASSLDGGNNYGYTF

j_gene: TRBJ1-5
v_gene: TRBV11-3
CDR3aa: CASSLAGLANQPQHF

j_gene: TRBJ1-2
v_gene: TRBV5-1
CDR3aa: CASSLVGTDYGYTF

j_gene: TRBJ2-2
v_gene: TRBV5-4
CDR3aa: CASSFDQVAGELFF

j_gene: TRBJ1-5
v_gene: TRBV2
CDR3aa: CASSGSGAGSLRNQPQHF

j_gene: TRBJ1-5
v_gene: TRBV28
CDR3aa: CASSPGIGASVRPQHF